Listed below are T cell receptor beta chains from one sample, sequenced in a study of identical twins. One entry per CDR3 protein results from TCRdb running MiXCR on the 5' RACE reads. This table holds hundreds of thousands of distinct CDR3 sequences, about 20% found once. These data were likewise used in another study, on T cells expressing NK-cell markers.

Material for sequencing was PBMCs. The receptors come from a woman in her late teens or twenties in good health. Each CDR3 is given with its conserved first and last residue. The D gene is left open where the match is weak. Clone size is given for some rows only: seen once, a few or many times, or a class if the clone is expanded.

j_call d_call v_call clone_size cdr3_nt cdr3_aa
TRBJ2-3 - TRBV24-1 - TGTGCCACCGGCCACAGAAACACAGATACGCAGTATTTT CATGHRNTDTQYF
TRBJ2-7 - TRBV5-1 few TGCGCCAGCAGCTTTCGTTCGGGAGAGGATGAGCAGTACTTC CASSFRSGEDEQYF
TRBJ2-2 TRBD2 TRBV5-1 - TGCGCCAGCAGCTGGATAGCGGGAGTGATCACCGGGGAGCTGTTTTTT CASSWIAGVITGELFF
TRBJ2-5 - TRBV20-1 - TGCAGTGCTAGACCCCCGGTGAGGTCCAGAAACCAGCAAGAGACCCAGTACTTC CSARPPVRSRNQQETQYF
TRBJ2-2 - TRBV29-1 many TGCAGCGTTTATGGGACAACCAACACCGGGGAGCTGTTTTTT CSVYGTTNTGELFF
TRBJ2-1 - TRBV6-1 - TGTGCCAGCAGTGAATGGGAAAAGCGAAATGAGCAGTTCTTC CASSEWEKRNEQFF
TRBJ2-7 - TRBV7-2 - TGTGCCAGCAGCTTAGTGGCGGGGAACTACGAGCAGTACTTC CASSLVAGNYEQYF
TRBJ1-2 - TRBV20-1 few TGCAGTGCTAGAGACACAAGGGGCCCCTATGGCTACACCTTC CSARDTRGPYGYTF
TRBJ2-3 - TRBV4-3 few TGCGCCAGCAGCCACGGGGTGTCAGATACGCAGTATTTT CASSHGVSDTQYF
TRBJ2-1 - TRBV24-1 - TGTGCCACCAGTGAACCACGGGGGACAGCTAATGAGCAGTTCTTC CATSEPRGTANEQFF
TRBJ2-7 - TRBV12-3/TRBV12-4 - TGTGCCAGCAGTATAAACAGGGATTTGGACAAGCAGTACTTC CASSINRDLDKQYF
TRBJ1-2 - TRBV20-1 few TGCAGTGCTAGAGCGGTTGGCAAGCTGGACTATGGCTACACCTTC CSARAVGKLDYGYTF
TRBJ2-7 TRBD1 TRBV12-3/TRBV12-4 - TGTGCCAGCAGTTCTCGGGACAGAGTCTACGAGCAGTACTTC CASSSRDRVYEQYF
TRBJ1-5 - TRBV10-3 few TGTGCCACCCGAGGTCATAGCAATCAGCCCCAGCATTTT CATRGHSNQPQHF
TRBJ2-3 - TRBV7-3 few TGTGCCAGCAGCTTAAAAGTGTGGGATACGCAGTATTTT CASSLKVWDTQYF
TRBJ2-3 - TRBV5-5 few TGTGCCAGCAACCGGATAAGCACAGATACGCAGTATTTT CASNRISTDTQYF
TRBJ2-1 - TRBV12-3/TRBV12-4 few TGTGCCAGCAACATTTGGTCAAAGGGAATAGGTGAGCAGTTCTTC CASNIWSKGIGEQFF
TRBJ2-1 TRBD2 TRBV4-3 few TGCGCCAGCAGCCAAGTGAGCGGGAGCTCCTACAATGAGCAGTTCTTC CASSQVSGSSYNEQFF
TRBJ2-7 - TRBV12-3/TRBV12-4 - TGTGCCAGCAGCCCGACAGGACAATCCTCCTACGAGCAGTACTTC CASSPTGQSSYEQYF
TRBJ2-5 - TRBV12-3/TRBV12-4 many TGTGCCAGCAGTGCTCCTCGGGGGACCCAGTACTTC CASSAPRGTQYF
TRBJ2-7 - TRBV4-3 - TGCGCCAGCAGCCACCACATTGGGGGGACGGGGGAGCGGTACTTC CASSHHIGGTGERYF
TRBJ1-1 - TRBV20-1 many TGCAGTGCTGGTACGGACGGCACTAGGATGAACACTGAAGCTTTCTTT CSAGTDGTRMNTEAFF
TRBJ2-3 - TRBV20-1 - TGCAGTGCCCCTGAACCAGATACGCAGTATTTT CSAPEPDTQYF
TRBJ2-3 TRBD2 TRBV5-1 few TGCGCCAGCAGCTTGGATCCTCTAGCGGGGCGCACAGATACGCAGTATTTT CASSLDPLAGRTDTQYF
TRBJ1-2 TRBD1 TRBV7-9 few TGTGCCAGCAGCCCCAAGGGACAGGGATATGGCTACACCTTC CASSPKGQGYGYTF
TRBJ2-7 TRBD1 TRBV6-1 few TGTGCCAGCAGTGAACTGGGACAGAGCTACGAGCAGTACTTC CASSELGQSYEQYF
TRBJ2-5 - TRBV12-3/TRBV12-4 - TGTGCCAGCAGTTTAGAGGGATTTGAGACCCAGTACTTC CASSLEGFETQYF
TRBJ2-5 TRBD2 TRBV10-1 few TGCGCCAGCAGTAGAGCGGGAACCATGCAAGAGACCCAGTACTTC CASSRAGTMQETQYF
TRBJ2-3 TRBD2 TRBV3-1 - TGTGCTAGTAAACTAGCGGGATCAGATACGCAGTATTTT CASKLAGSDTQYF
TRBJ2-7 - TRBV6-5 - TGTGCCAGCAGTTACTCATTCGGTCCACAGGGCTACGAGCAGTACTTC CASSYSFGPQGYEQYF
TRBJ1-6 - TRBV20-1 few TGCAGTAGTAGATCCTATAATTCACCCCTCCACTTT CSSRSYNSPLHF
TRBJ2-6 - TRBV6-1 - TGTGCCAGCCTCAGGACCTCTGGGGCCAACGTCCTGACTTTC CASLRTSGANVLTF
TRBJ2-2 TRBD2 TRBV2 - TGTGCCAGCAGTCATCTACTAGCGGGAGGGTACACGGACACCGGGGAGCTGTTTTTT CASSHLLAGGYTDTGELFF
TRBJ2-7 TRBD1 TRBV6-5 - TGTGCCAGCAGTTACTCGATGGCACAGGGGATCGAGCAGTACTTC CASSYSMAQGIEQYF
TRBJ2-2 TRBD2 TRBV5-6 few TGTGCCAGCAGCTTGCGCCGGGGCGGGAGGAACACCGGGGAGCTGTTTTTT CASSLRRGGRNTGELFF
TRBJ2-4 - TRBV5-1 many TGCGCCAGCAGCTTGGGACAGAACGGAAACATTCAGTACTTC CASSLGQNGNIQYF
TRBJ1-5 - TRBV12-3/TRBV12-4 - TGTGCCAGCAGTTTAAGCCTCAGGAGCAATCAGCCCCAGCATTTT CASSLSLRSNQPQHF
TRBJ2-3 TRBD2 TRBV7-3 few TGTGCCAGCAGCCCCCTAGCGGGGGGGCGGTCTAGCACAGATACGCAGTATTTT CASSPLAGGRSSTDTQYF
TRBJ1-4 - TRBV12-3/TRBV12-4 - TGTGCCAGCAGTTCCCGAGGTTTTGATGAAAAACTGTTTTTT CASSSRGFDEKLFF
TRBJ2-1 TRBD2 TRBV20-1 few TGCAGTGGGACTAGCGGGGGGAACGCAAATGAGCAGTTCTTC CSGTSGGNANEQFF
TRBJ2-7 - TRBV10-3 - TGTGCCATCAGTGAGTCCAAGGCCGGGAACTACGAGCAGTACTTC CAISESKAGNYEQYF
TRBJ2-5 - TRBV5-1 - TGCGCCAGCAGCTTGGGGTTCACCTACCAAGAGACCCAGTACTTC CASSLGFTYQETQYF
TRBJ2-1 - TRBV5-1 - TGCGCCAGCAGCTGGGCCGGGTCCTGGGATGAGCAGTTCTTC CASSWAGSWDEQFF
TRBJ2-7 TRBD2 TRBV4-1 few TGCGCCAGCAGCCAAGATACGCTAGCGGGAGCCGAGCAGTACTTC CASSQDTLAGAEQYF
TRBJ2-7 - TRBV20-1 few TGCAGTGCTAGGGACGGGGGATTTTACGAGCAGTACTTC CSARDGGFYEQYF
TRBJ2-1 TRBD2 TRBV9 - TGTGCCAGCAGCGGACGACCCGGGACTAGCGTTTTTGGTGAGCAGTTCTTC CASSGRPGTSVFGEQFF
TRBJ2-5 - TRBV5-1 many TGTGCCAGCAGCCTCGGGACGGTACAAGAGACCCAGTACTTC CASSLGTVQETQYF
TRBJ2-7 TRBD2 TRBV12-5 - TGTGCTAGTGGTAGCGGGACTCTATACTCCTACGAGCAGTACTTC CASGSGTLYSYEQYF
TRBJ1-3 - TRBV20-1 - TGCAGTGCACCTACCCCGTCCGGAAACACCATATATTTT CSAPTPSGNTIYF
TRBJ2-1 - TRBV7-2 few TGTGCCAGCAGCTTAGACGGATGGCAGTTCTTC CASSLDGWQFF
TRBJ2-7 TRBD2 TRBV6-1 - TGTGCCAGCAGGATGCCGGGACTAGCGGGGTACGAGCAGTACTTC CASRMPGLAGYEQYF
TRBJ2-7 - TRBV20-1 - TGCAGTGCTAGGTTAGGGCGGGGCCTCTCCTACGAGCAGTACTTC CSARLGRGLSYEQYF
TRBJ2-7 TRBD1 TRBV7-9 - TGTGCCAGCAGCTTATCCCTCGGACAGGAGAGCTCCTACGAGCAGTACTTC CASSLSLGQESSYEQYF
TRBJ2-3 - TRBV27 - TGTGCCAGCAGTATAAGTATCCCCCGGGGGACGCAGTATTTT CASSISIPRGTQYF
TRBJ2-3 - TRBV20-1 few TGCAGTGCTAGCAAGGGGGGGACAGATACGCAGTATTTT CSASKGGTDTQYF
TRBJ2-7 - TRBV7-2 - TGTGCTACTGGCCCTGCTCCTCTGTACGAGCAGTACTTC CATGPAPLYEQYF
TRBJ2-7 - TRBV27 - TGTGCCAGCAGCTTCCTCGGGACAGGAGTCTCCAGAGCGGGAGAGCACGTGTGGTACTTC CASSFLGTGVSRAGEHVWYF
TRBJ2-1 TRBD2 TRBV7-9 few TGTGCCAGCACCTCGGGAGGCCCCAACAATGAGCAGTTCTTC CASTSGGPNNEQFF
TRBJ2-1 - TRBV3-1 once TGTGCCAGCAGCCAAATCGGGGCTGGGGGGCGCGGTGAGCAGTTCTTC CASSQIGAGGRGEQFF